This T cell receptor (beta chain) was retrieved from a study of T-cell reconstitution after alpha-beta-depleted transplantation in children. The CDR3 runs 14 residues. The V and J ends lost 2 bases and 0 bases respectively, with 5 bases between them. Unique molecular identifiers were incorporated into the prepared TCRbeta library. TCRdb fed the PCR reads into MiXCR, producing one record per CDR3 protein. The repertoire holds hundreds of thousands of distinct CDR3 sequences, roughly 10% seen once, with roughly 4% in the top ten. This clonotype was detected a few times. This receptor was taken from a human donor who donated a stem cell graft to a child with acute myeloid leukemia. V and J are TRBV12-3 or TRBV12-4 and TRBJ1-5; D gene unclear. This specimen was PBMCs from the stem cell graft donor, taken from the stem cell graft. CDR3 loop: CASSLRDSNQPQHF. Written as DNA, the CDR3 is TGTGCCAGCAGTTTACGGGATAGCAATCAGCCCCAGCATTTT.